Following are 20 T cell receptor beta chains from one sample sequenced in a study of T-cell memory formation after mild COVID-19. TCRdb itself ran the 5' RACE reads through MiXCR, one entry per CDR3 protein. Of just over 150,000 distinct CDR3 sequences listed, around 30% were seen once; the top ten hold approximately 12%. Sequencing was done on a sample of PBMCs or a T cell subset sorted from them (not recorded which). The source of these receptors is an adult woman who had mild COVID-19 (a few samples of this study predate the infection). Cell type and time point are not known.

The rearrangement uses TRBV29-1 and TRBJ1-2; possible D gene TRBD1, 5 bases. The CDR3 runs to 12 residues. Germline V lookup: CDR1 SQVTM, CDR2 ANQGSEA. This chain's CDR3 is CSTREGNYGYTF. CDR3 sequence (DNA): TGCAGTACCAGGGAGGGGAACTATGGCTACACCTTC.

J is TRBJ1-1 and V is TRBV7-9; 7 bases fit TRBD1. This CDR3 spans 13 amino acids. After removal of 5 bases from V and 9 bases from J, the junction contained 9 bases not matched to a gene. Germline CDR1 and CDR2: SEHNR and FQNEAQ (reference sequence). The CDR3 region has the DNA TGTGCCAGCAGCCGCGGGACAGTAGAAAAAGCTTTCTTT. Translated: CASSRGTVEKAFF.

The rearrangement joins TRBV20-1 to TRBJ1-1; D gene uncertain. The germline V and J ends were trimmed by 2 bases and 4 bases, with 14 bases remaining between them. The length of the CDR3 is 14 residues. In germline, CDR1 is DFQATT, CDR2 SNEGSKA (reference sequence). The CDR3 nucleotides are TGCAGTGCTAGAAAGGGCAGGCCCAGCACTGAAGCTTTCTTT. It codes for CSARKGRPSTEAFF.

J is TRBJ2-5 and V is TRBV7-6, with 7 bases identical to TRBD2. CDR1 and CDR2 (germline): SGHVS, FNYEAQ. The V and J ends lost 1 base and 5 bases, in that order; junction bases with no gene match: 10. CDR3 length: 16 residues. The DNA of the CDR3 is TGTGCCAGCAGCTTAGGGATCGGCGGGAGACGGGAGACCCAGTACTTC. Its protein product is CASSLGIGGRRETQYF.

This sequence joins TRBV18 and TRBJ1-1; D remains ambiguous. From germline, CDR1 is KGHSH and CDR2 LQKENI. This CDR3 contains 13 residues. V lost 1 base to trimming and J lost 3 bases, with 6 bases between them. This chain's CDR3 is CASSPLEDTEAFF. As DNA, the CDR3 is TGTGCCAGCTCACCACTGGAGGACACTGAAGCTTTCTTT.

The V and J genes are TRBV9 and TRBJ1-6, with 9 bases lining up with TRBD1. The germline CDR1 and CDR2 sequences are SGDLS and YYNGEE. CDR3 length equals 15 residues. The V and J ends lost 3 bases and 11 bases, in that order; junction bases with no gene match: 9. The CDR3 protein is CASSGRDRVQTPLHF. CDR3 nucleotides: TGTGCCAGCAGCGGAAGGGACAGGGTTCAAACACCCCTCCACTTT.

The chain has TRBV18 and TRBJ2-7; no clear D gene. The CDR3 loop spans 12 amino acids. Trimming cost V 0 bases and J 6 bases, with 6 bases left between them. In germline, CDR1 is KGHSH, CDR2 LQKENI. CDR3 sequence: CASSPPASEQYF. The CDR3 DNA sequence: TGTGCCAGCTCACCACCGGCTAGCGAGCAGTACTTC.

The CDR3 is CASSSPGWASANEKLFF. The CDR3 region has the DNA TGTGCCAGCAGCTCGCCCGGATGGGCTAGCGCTAATGAAAAACTGTTTTTT. The V call is TRBV7-8, the J call TRBJ1-4; D is uncertain. CDR3 length: 17 residues. Germline V gene data show CDR1 as SGHVS and CDR2 as FQNEAQ. Trimming took 4 bases from V and 3 from J, leaving 18 bases between them.

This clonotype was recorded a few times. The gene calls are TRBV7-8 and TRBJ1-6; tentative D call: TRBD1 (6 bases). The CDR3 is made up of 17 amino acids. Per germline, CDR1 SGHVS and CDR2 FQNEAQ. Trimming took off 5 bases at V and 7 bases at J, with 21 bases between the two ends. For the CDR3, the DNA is TGTGCCAGCAGCAGCGTCAGGGGAGCTGGGGTGAATTCACCCCTCCACTTT. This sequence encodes CASSSVRGAGVNSPLHF.

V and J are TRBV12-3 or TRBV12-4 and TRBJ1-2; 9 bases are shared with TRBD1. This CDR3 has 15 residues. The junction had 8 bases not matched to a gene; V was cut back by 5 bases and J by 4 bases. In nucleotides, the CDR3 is TGTGCCAGCAGTAACCCGGACAGGGGTGGCTATGGCTACACCTTC. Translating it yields CASSNPDRGGYGYTF.

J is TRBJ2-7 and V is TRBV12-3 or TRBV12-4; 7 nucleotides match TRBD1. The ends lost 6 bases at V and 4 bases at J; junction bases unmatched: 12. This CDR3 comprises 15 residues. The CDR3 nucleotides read TGTGCCAGCAGCCCCCTCGGGGCAGGGGGTTACGAGCAGTACTTC. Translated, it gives CASSPLGAGGYEQYF.

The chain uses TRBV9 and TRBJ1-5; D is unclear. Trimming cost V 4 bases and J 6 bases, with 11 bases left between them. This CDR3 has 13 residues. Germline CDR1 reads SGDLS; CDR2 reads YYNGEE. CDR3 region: CASSLKVGQPQHF. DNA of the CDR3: TGTGCCAGCAGCCTCAAGGTGGGTCAGCCCCAGCATTTT.

The CDR3 DNA sequence: TGTGCCAGCAGCTGGACAGGGATGGATACTTCGGCGCAGTTCTTC. It encodes CASSWTGMDTSAQFF. The chain is built from TRBV5-6 and TRBJ2-1; 8 bases line up with TRBD1. Germline trimming cut 3 bases from V and 12 bases from J; bases unmatched to any gene: 14. The CDR3 extends over 15 amino acids. CDR1 and CDR2 from the germline V gene are SGHDT and YYEEEE.

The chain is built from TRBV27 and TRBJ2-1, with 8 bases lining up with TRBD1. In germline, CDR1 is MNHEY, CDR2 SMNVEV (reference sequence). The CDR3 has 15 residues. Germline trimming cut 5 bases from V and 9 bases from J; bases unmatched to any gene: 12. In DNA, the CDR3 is TGTGCCAGCAGTACTGCGGGACAGGTGCTCGGTGAGCAGTTCTTC. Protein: CASSTAGQVLGEQFF.

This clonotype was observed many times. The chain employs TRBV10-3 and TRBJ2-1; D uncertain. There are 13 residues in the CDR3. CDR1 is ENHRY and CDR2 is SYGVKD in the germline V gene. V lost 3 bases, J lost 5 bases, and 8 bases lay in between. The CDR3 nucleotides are TGTGCCATCAGTGATGGGCGAAACAATGAGCAGTTCTTC. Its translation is CAISDGRNNEQFF.

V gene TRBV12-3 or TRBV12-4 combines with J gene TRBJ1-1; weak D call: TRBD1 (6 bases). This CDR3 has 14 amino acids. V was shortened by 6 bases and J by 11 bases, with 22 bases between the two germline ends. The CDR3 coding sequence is TGTGCCAGCAGCAAAGGGGGGGCAGCACCAACTGCTTTCTTT. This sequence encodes CASSKGGAAPTAFF.

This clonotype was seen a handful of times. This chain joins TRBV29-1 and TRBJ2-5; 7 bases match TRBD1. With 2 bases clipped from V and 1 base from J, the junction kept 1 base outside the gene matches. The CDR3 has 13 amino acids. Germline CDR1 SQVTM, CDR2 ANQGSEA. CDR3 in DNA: TGCAGCGTTGAATGGGACAGCCAAGAGACCCAGTACTTC. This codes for CSVEWDSQETQYF. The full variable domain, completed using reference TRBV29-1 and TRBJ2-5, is SAVISQKPSRDICQRGTSLTIQCQVDSQVTMMFWYRQQPGQSLTLIATANQGSEATYESGFVIDKFPISRPNLTFSTLTVSNMSPEDSSIYLCSVEWDSQETQYFGPGTRLLVL.

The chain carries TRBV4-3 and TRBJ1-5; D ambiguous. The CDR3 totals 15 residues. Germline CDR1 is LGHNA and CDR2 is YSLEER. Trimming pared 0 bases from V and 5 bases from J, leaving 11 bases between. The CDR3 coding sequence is TGCGCCAGCAGCCAAGATCGGATGGGAGATCAGCCCCAGCATTTT. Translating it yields CASSQDRMGDQPQHF.

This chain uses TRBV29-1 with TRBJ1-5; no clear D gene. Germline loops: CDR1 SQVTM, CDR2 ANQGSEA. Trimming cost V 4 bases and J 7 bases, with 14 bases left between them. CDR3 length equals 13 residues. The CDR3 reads CSVGEEAGQPQHF. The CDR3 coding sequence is TGCAGCGTTGGAGAGGAGGCAGGCCAGCCCCAGCATTTT.

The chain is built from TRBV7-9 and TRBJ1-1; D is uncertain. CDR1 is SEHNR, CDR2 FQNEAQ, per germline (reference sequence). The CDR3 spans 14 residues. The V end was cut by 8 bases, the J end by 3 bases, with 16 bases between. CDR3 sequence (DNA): TGTGCCAGCTACGATGGCAGGCCGGACACTGAAGCTTTCTTT. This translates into CASYDGRPDTEAFF. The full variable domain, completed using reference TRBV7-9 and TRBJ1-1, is DTGVSQNPRHKITKRGQNVTFRCDPISEHNRLYWYRQTLGQGPEFLTYFQNEAQLEKSRLLSDRFSAERPKGSFSTLEIQRTEQGDSAMYLCASYDGRPDTEAFFGQGTRLTVV.